This TCR beta chain appears in the sequencing data of a study of CD8 T cells in ankylosing spondylitis. The germline CDR1 and CDR2 sequences are DFQATT and SNEGSKA (reference sequence). The CDR3 contains 13 residues. V shed 4 bases and J 2 bases; nucleotides not matched to a gene: 2. In TCRdb, the 5' RACE reads were re-called with MiXCR into one record per CDR3 protein. Of roughly 130,000 distinct CDR3 sequences in the sample, around 7% were seen once. This rearrangement joins TRBV20-1 to TRBJ1-3; 7 positions agree with TRBD1. This sequence originates from a male donor with ankylosing spondylitis or in good health (not recorded which). Sequencing was done on a sample of blood, either unsorted or a sorted T cell fraction (not recorded which). The CDR3 here is CSATGGAGNTIYF. The CDR3 nucleotides read TGCAGTGCTACAGGGGGTGCTGGAAACACCATATATTTT.